The rows below give T cell receptor beta chains drawn from one sample of a study of T-cell memory formation after mild COVID-19. TCRdb called the 5' RACE reads again in MiXCR, with one record for every CDR3 protein. This table has 250,000 to 300,000 distinct CDR3 sequences, more than 15% appearing once. Material for sequencing was PBMCs or a T cell subset sorted from them (not recorded which). These receptors all stem from a man aged 18 to 30 who had mild COVID-19 (a few samples of this study predate the infection). Cell type and time point are not known. Each CDR3 is given without its conserved first and last residue.

j_call v_call cdr3_aa
TRBJ1-1 TRBV25-1 ASSPIRQGAMDTEAF
TRBJ1-1 TRBV6-5 ASSYLAGGTEAF
TRBJ2-1 TRBV2 ASRGAGEQF
TRBJ2-4 TRBV7-9 ASSLLRDRGLDIQY
TRBJ2-7 TRBV12-3/TRBV12-4 ASSRAYEQY
TRBJ1-2 TRBV13 ASSRARREGYGYT
TRBJ1-1 TRBV25-1 ASSESKDANTEAF
TRBJ1-5 TRBV20-1 SALAESNQPQH
TRBJ2-4 TRBV4-3 ASSQVGDARENIQY
TRBJ2-1 TRBV5-1 ASSFRMAEGFHEQF
TRBJ2-5 TRBV3-1 ASSFSTAGGRETQY
TRBJ1-2 TRBV12-3/TRBV12-4 ASSFMGYGPHYGYT
TRBJ2-5 TRBV7-2 ASSLAQKETQY
TRBJ2-1 TRBV9 ASSAEISTYNEQF
TRBJ1-3 TRBV20-1 SAKDRSSGNTIY
TRBJ1-3 TRBV4-1 ASSQLQGYSGNTIY
TRBJ2-7 TRBV30 AWAWGAGAYEQY
TRBJ2-1 TRBV20-1 SARRRGGSDEQF
TRBJ2-2 TRBV29-1 SVDRGEGGELF
TRBJ1-6 TRBV10-3 AIRPGARSPLH
TRBJ1-2 TRBV7-2 ASSPAGQISYGYT
TRBJ2-1 TRBV4-1 ASSQGWTSGGLNEQF
TRBJ1-1 TRBV24-1 ATSDLGSHGAF
TRBJ2-3 TRBV6-2/TRBV6-3 ASRSLVGTDTQY
TRBJ1-4 TRBV4-1 ASSQVLSLTGRSNEKLF
TRBJ2-5 TRBV4-1 ASSQGWAAQETQY
TRBJ1-2 TRBV6-6 ASSYSQGTGGYT
TRBJ2-1 TRBV20-1 SAGGDLPYNEQF
TRBJ2-3 TRBV6-4 ASSEQGARTDTQY
TRBJ2-7 TRBV6-6 ASSNVARDGEQY
TRBJ2-1 TRBV7-2 ASSSGVSQF
TRBJ2-3 TRBV6-5 ASSWDRKTDTQY
TRBJ1-1 TRBV10-3 AISEPNHGRANTEAF
TRBJ2-5 TRBV2 ASRGGLAGGQETQY
TRBJ2-2 TRBV7-2 ASSPADGELF